The 2 T cell receptor beta chains below were found in one sample sequenced in a study of blood T cell repertoires in COVID-19. Profiled with immunoSEQ multiplex PCR; TCRdb holds only in-frame clones, not every one. The sample holds approximately 190,000 clones, roughly 87% seen once. The sequenced sample consisted of peripheral blood. The receptors were gathered from a woman aged 60 to 75 with COVID-19, enrolled during active disease.

The V gene is TRBV28, the J gene TRBJ2-1; D call uncertain. Trimming shortened V by 5 bases and J by 3 bases, and 14 bases separated the two germline ends. The CDR3 has 15 residues. Germline lookup yields CDR1 MDHEN and CDR2 SYDVKM. The CDR3 DNA reads TGTGCCAGCAGTCTCACAGTGGTAGTCTACAATGAGCAGTTCTTC. Protein: CASSLTVVVYNEQFF.

V and J are TRBV4-3 and TRBJ2-2, with TRBD2 matching over 7 bases. The V gene end was trimmed by 2 bases and the J gene end by 2 bases; junction bases not matched to a gene: 14. The germline V gene has CDR1 LGHNA and CDR2 YSLEER. This CDR3 is built from 19 residues. The CDR3 sequence is CASSQRLASGPINTGELFF. CDR3 bases: TGCGCCAGCAGCCAAAGGCTCGCTAGCGGACCAATCAACACCGGGGAGCTGTTTTTT.